This T cell receptor beta chain emerged from a study of shared clonotypes between healthy human individuals. Germline CDR1 is KGHSH and CDR2 is LQKENI. The V segment lost 3 bases and the J segment 0 bases; nucleotides outside the gene matches: 1. There are 14 residues in the CDR3. Details on this clone: The sample has other DNA sequences that encode this CDR3 too.

Profiling relied on immunoSEQ multiplex PCR, and the TCRdb table lists in-frame clones only, not all of them. The sample has about 960,000 clones, approximately 76% seen once. J is TRBJ2-7 and V is TRBV18; 8 positions agree with TRBD1. The clonotype was recovered from a man aged 18 to 29 in good health. Sequencing input: memory CD4+ T cells sorted from blood. Subset in this sample: CD45RA-negative fraction. Written as DNA, the CDR3 is TGTGCCAGCTCACCCGGGACAGGCTCCTACGAGCAGTACTTC. Amino acid sequence: CASSPGTGSYEQYF. The entire variable domain, with the rest obtained from reference TRBV18 and TRBJ2-7, is as follows: NAGVMQNPRHLVRRRGQEARLRCSPMKGHSHVYWYRQLPEEGLKFMVYLQKENIIDESGMPKERFSAEFPKEGPSILRIQQVVRGDSAAYFCASSPGTGSYEQYFGPGTRLTVT.